Included here is one T cell receptor beta chain sequence, with context. This sample stems from a study of molecular identifiers for immune sequencing clone quantification. TCRdb re-derived calls from the PCR reads in MiXCR, one entry per CDR3 protein. The table lists hundreds of thousands of distinct CDR3 sequences, about a fifth of them singletons, with 0.81% in the top ten. The CDR3 loop spans 16 amino acids. The junction had 7 bases not matched to a gene; V was cut back by 1 base and J by 5 bases. Germline CDR1 is SGHVS and CDR2 is FNYEAQ. Sequencing was performed on naive CD8+ T cells from blood, with Jurkat cell RNA spiked in. Subset reported: FACS-sorted CD8+CD4-CCR7+CD45RA+ naive T cells. This receptor was taken from a human donor in good health. Some libraries in this study had Jurkat cell RNA spiked in. The chain uses TRBV7-6 and TRBJ2-2; 7 bases are shared with TRBD2. As DNA, the CDR3 is TGTGCCAGCAGCTTAGAGTGGGCGGGAGAGACCGGGGAGCTGTTTTTT. It yields the protein CASSLEWAGETGELFF.